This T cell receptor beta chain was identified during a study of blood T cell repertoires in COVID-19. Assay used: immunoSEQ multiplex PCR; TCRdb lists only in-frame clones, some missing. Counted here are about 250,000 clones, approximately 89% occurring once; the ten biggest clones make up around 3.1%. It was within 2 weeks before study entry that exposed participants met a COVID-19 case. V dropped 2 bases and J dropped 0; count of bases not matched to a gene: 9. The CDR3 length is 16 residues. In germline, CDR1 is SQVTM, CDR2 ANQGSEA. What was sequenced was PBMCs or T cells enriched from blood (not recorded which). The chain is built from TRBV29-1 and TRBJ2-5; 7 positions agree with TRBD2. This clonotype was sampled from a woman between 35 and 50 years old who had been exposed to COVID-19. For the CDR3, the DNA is TGCAGCGTTGAATGGTCTAGCGGAAGGTACCAAGAGACCCAGTACTTC. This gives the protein CSVEWSSGRYQETQYF.